This TCR beta chain came from a study of blood T cell repertoires in COVID-19. Study-level background: The United States, Italy and Spain were the sources of the acute and convalescent COVID-19 samples. T cells, B-cell-depleted T cells, or PBMCs provided the cDNA or gDNA that served as material.

Germline values: CDR1 SGHNT, CDR2 YYREEE (reference sequence). CDR3 length: 15 amino acids. The V end was cut by 0 bases, the J end by 7 bases, with 14 bases between. Original analysis: Cell counts per sample came from amplifying reference gene primers. The repertoire was sequenced with immunoSEQ multiplex PCR; TCRdb's copy has only in-frame clones and lacks some. Clone size and the V and J calls come from that table; the DNA yielded D and trimming. The data show approximately 300,000 clones, roughly 91% seen once. The TCR sequence derives from a man aged 25 to 40 with acute or convalescent COVID-19. J is TRBJ2-1 and V is TRBV5-4, with D possibly being TRBD1 (5 bases). The sequenced sample was peripheral blood. The DNA of the CDR3 is TGTGCCAGCAGCTTGGTGCTGGGCAGGGCGAATGAGCAGTTCTTC. It translates to CASSLVLGRANEQFF.